The clone carrying this TCR beta chain turned up a few times. V was pared by 10 bases and J by 4 bases, with 19 bases between. The CDR3 is 14 residues long. Germline V CDR1 and CDR2: ENHRY, SYGVKD. Sequencing used immunoSEQ multiplex PCR; TCRdb keeps in-frame clones, though not all of them. The table has fewer than 350,000 clones, approximately 87% seen once. This sample was taken from a study of cytomegalovirus exposure and HLA in healthy donors. The chain links TRBV10-3 to TRBJ1-2; D might be TRBD1 (5 bases). The receptor comes from a woman aged 18-29 years in good health and CMV-seronegative. Sequencing input: PBMCs. Here the CDR3 DNA reads TGTGCCACCAAACAGGACCAACGAACCTATGGCTACACCTTC. Translating it yields CATKQDQRTYGYTF.